This passage covers 15 T cell receptor beta chains from one sample sequenced in a study of blood T cell repertoires in COVID-19. The method was immunoSEQ multiplex PCR; TCRdb's version includes in-frame clones alone and lacks a portion of them. There are around 160,000 clones in the sample; around 90% occur only once, and approximately 3% lies in the top ten. The sequenced sample consisted of peripheral blood. These receptor sequences come from a man aged 60 to 69 with acute or convalescent COVID-19.

This chain links TRBV30 with TRBJ2-7; the match to TRBD1 covers 8 bases. V was pared by 5 bases and J by 0 bases, with 3 bases of the junction left unmatched. This CDR3 has 13 residues. The germline V gene has CDR1 GTSNPN and CDR2 SVGIG (reference sequence). CDR3 DNA sequence: TGTGCCTGGGGACAGGGATTCTCCTACGAGCAGTACTTC. Translating it yields CAWGQGFSYEQYF. Combining the CDR3 with reference TRBV30 and TRBJ2-7 gives the whole variable domain SQTIHQWPATLVQPVGSPLSLECTVEGTSNPNLYWYRQAAGRGLQLLFYSVGIGQISSEVPQNLSASRPQDRQFILSSKKLLLSDSGFYLCAWGQGFSYEQYFGPGTRLTVT.

V usage is TRBV5-5 and J usage is TRBJ2-1, with 9 nucleotides matching TRBD2. The germline V gene has CDR1 SGHKS and CDR2 YYEKEE (reference sequence). CDR3 length equals 14 residues. Trimming took 7 bases from V and 9 from J; bases not matched to a gene: 11. In nucleotides, the CDR3 is TGTGCCAGCTCCAAGGGCGGGGGGGCCACTGAGCAGTTCTTC. It specifies CASSKGGGATEQFF. The whole variable domain, filled in from reference TRBV5-5 and TRBJ2-1, reads DAGVTQSPTHLIKTRGQQVTLRCSPISGHKSVSWYQQVLGQGPQFIFQYYEKEERGRGNFPDRFSARQFPNYSSELNVNALLLGDSALYLCASSKGGGATEQFFGPGTRLTVL.

The chain uses TRBV27 and TRBJ1-3; 7 bases are a match to TRBD1. This CDR3 contains 13 residues. CDR1 MNHEY and CDR2 SMNVEV come from the germline V gene (reference sequence). V dropped 6 bases and J dropped 6; count of bases not matched to a gene: 5. CDR3 sequence reads: CASRGTAENTIYF. The CDR3 region has the DNA TGTGCCAGCAGGGGGACAGCGGAAAACACCATATATTTT.

The rearrangement links TRBV6-5 to TRBJ2-1; D may be TRBD1 (6 bases). V lost 7 bases, J lost 2 bases, and 15 bases lay in between. The CDR3 runs to 15 residues. The germline CDR1 and CDR2 sequences are MNHEY and SVGAGI. CDR3 in DNA: TGTGCCAGCACCCTTGACAGGTCCGCCTACAATGAGCAGTTCTTC. Amino acid sequence: CASTLDRSAYNEQFF.

The chain couples TRBV4-1 to TRBJ2-3, with 10 bases lining up with TRBD1. The V segment lost 1 base and the J segment 3 bases; nucleotides outside the gene matches: 10. This CDR3 is 18 amino acids long. Per the germline V gene, CDR1 is MGHRA and CDR2 is YSYEKL. The CDR3 sequence: CASSQGTRDRGGTDTQYF. CDR3 sequence (DNA): TGCGCCAGCAGCCAAGGGACCCGGGACAGGGGAGGAACAGATACGCAGTATTTT.

This chain joins TRBV19 and TRBJ1-2; 7 nucleotides agree with TRBD1. The J segment lost 4 bases and the V segment lost 5 bases, leaving 13 bases of the junction unmatched. Germline V CDR1 and CDR2: LNHDA, SQIVND (reference sequence). The CDR3 has 16 residues. Here the CDR3 DNA reads TGTGCCAGTAGTGCCGCGCGCACTACAGGGGCCTATGGCTACACCTTC. It is translated as CASSAARTTGAYGYTF.

The rearrangement uses TRBV6-2 or TRBV6-3 and TRBJ2-3; TRBD2 agrees at 12 bases. The CDR3 spans 17 residues. With 4 bases clipped from V and 6 bases from J, the junction kept 11 bases outside the gene matches. Germline V CDR1 and CDR2: MNHEY, SVGEGT. For the CDR3, the DNA is TGTGCCAGCAGTTTCAACCCTAGCGGGGGGGTGGTGGATACGCAGTATTTT. It translates to CASSFNPSGGVVDTQYF.

The gene calls are TRBV9 and TRBJ2-3; D is ambiguous. The CDR3 covers 13 residues. The germline V gene has CDR1 SGDLS and CDR2 YYNGEE. Trimming stripped 2 bases from V and 6 bases from J, with 10 bases between. CDR3 nucleotides: TGTGCCAGCAGCGTTTCCCCCCAGGATACGCAGTATTTT. Residues: CASSVSPQDTQYF.

The V and J genes are TRBV19 and TRBJ2-4; D may be TRBD2 (6 bases). The V and J ends lost 1 base and 8 bases respectively, with 12 bases between them. The CDR3 covers 14 residues. The germline V gene encodes CDR1 LNHDA and CDR2 SQIVND (reference sequence). CDR3 in DNA: TGTGCCAGTAGTATAGGTTGGGGCGGGGACATTCAGTACTTC. It translates to CASSIGWGGDIQYF.

This clone was detected only once. The V gene is TRBV5-6, the J gene TRBJ1-1; D remains ambiguous. Per germline, CDR1 SGHDT and CDR2 YYEEEE. This CDR3 has 13 amino acids. V dropped 4 bases and J dropped 2 bases, with 9 bases sitting between them. The CDR3 region is CASSPGLNTEAFF. The CDR3 nucleotides are TGTGCCAGCAGCCCCGGGTTAAACACTGAAGCTTTCTTT.

The chain uses TRBV7-2 and TRBJ1-1, with a weak D call TRBD1 (5 bases). CDR3 size: 13 residues. V dropped 0 bases and J dropped 7 bases, with 9 bases sitting between them. From germline, CDR1 is SGHTA and CDR2 FQGNSA. The CDR3 coding sequence is TGTGCCAGCAGCTTAGCGGCAGGGTATGAAGCTTTCTTT. Translating it yields CASSLAAGYEAFF. Full variable domain (rest looked up from reference TRBV7-2 and TRBJ1-1): GAGVSQSPSNKVTEKGKDVELRCDPISGHTALYWYRQSLGQGLEFLIYFQGNSAPDKSGLPSDRFSAERTGGSVSTLTIQRTQQEDSAVYLCASSLAAGYEAFFGQGTRLTVV.

This chain connects TRBV5-6 to TRBJ1-2, with 10 nucleotides matching TRBD1. This CDR3 is 17 amino acids long. Germline V lookup: CDR1 SGHDT, CDR2 YYEEEE. V was clipped by 1 base and J by 7 bases; unmatched bases: 13. The CDR3 loop is CASSLRSTGGAKGGYTF. The CDR3 DNA follows: TGTGCCAGCAGCTTGAGGTCGACAGGGGGCGCTAAAGGTGGCTACACCTTC.

This chain joins TRBV27 and TRBJ1-2, with 8 positions matching TRBD1. CDR3 length equals 15 residues. Trimming at V came to 8 bases and at J to 7 bases, leaving 15 bases not matched to a gene. Germline CDR1 and CDR2: MNHEY and SMNVEV (reference sequence). In nucleotides, the CDR3 is TGTGCCAGCCGATCTGACAGGGGCCCCACGGGTGGCTACACCTTC. Its translation: CASRSDRGPTGGYTF.

The V and J genes are TRBV24-1 and TRBJ2-2; D is perhaps TRBD2 (5 bases). Trimming shortened V by 9 bases and J by 1 base, and 8 bases separated the two germline ends. The germline V gene has CDR1 KGHDR and CDR2 SFDVKD. The CDR3 is 13 residues long. CDR3 sequence reads: CATQRVNTGELFF. CDR3 DNA sequence: TGTGCCACCCAGAGGGTGAACACCGGGGAGCTGTTTTTT.

The V gene is TRBV5-1, the J gene TRBJ1-2; 7 positions agree with TRBD1. V was clipped by 4 bases and J by 7 bases; unmatched bases: 16. Germline CDR1 and CDR2: SGHRS and YFSETQ. The CDR3 contains 16 residues. The CDR3 loop reads CASSQTRGTVRLGYTF. The CDR3 coding sequence is TGCGCCAGCAGCCAAACCCGCGGGACAGTACGTCTTGGCTACACCTTC.